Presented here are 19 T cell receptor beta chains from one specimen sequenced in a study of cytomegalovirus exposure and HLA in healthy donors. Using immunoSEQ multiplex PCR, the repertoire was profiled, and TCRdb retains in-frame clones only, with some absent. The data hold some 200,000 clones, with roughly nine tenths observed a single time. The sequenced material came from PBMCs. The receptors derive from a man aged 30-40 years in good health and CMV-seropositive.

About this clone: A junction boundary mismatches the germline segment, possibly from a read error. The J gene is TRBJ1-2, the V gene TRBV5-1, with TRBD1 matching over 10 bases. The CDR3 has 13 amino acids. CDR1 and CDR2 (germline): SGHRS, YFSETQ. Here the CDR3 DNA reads TGCGCCAGCAGCTTACGACCGGGACAGGGGCACTTCTTC. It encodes CASSLRPGQGHFF.

The CDR3 region is CASSLLAGSQETQYF. The CDR3 DNA follows: TGCGCCAGCAGCTTGTTGGCGGGAAGCCAAGAGACCCAGTACTTC. The chain combines TRBV5-1 with TRBJ2-5, with D perhaps matching TRBD2 (6 bases). The V end was cut by 1 base, the J end by 1 base, with 11 bases between. The CDR3 has 15 residues. The germline V gene encodes CDR1 SGHRS and CDR2 YFSETQ.

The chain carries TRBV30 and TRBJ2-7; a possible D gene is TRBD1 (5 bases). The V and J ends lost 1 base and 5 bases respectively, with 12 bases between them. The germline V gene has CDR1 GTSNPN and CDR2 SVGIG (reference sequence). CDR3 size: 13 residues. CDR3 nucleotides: TGTGCCTGGAGTGAGCAGCAGGGCAACGAGCAGTACTTC. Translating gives CAWSEQQGNEQYF.

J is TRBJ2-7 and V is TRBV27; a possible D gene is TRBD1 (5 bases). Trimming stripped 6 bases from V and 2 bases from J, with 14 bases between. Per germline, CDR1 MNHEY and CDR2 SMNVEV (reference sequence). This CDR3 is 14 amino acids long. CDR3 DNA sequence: TGTGCCAGCAGCCCGTTCGTGGGGCCCTACGAGCAGTACTTC. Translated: CASSPFVGPYEQYF.

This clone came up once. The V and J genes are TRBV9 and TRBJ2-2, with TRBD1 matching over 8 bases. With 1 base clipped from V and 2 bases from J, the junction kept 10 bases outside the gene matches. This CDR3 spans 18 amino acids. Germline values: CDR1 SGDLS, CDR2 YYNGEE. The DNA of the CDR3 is TGTGCCAGCAGCGTAACCCCGGGACAGGTCCTTAACACCGGGGAGCTGTTTTTT. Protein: CASSVTPGQVLNTGELFF.

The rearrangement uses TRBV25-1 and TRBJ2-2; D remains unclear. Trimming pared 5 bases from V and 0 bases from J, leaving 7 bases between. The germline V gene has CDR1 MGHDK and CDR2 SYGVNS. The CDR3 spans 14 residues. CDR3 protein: CASSKTPNTGELFF. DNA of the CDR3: TGTGCCAGCAGTAAGACACCGAACACCGGGGAGCTGTTTTTT. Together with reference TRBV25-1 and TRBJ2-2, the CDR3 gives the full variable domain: EADIYQTPRYLVIGTGKKITLECSQTMGHDKMYWYQQDPGMELHLIHYSYGVNSTEKGDLSSESTVSRIRTEHFPLTLESARPSHTSQYLCASSKTPNTGELFFGEGSRLTVL.

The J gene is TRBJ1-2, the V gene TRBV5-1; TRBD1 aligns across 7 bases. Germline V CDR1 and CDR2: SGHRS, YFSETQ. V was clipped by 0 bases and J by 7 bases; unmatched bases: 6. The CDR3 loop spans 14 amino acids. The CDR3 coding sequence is TGCGCCAGCAGCTTGGAGTTAGGGGGCGTTGGCTACACCTTC. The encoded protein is CASSLELGGVGYTF.

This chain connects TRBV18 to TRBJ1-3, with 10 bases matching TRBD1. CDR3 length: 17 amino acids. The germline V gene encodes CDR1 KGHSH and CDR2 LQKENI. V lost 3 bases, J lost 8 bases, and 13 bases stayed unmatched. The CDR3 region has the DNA TGTGCCAGCTCACCTCTTCGATCCGGGACAGGGGAGTACACCATATATTTT. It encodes CASSPLRSGTGEYTIYF.

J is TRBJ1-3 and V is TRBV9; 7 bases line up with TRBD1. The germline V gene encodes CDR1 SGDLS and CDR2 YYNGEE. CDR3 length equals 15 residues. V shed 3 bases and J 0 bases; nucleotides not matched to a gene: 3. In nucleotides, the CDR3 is TGTGCCAGCAGCGCGACAGGGCACTCTGGAAACACCATATATTTT. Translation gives CASSATGHSGNTIYF.

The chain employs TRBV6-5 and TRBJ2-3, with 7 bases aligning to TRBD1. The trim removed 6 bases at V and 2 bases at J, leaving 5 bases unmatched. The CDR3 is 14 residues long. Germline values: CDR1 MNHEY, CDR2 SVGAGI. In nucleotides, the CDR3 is TGTGCCAGCAGCCGGGGACAGATCACAGATACGCAGTATTTT. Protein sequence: CASSRGQITDTQYF.

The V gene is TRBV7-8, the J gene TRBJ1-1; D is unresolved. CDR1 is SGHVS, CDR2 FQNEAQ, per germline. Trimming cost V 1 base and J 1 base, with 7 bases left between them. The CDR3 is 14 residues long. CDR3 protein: CASSLGLGNTEAFF. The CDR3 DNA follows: TGTGCCAGCAGCTTAGGCTTAGGGAACACTGAAGCTTTCTTT.

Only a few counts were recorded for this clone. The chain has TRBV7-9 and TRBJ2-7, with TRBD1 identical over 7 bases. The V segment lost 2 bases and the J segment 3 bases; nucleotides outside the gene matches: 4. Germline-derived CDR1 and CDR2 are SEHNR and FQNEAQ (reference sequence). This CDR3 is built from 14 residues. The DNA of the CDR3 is TGTGCCAGCAGCTTACCAGACAGGGACTACGAGCAGTACTTC. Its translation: CASSLPDRDYEQYF.

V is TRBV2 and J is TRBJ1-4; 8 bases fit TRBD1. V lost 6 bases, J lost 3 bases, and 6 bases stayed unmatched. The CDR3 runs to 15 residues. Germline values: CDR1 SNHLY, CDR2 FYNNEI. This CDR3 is CASRQGGGPNEKLFF. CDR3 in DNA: TGTGCCAGCAGACAGGGGGGGGGACCTAATGAAAAACTGTTTTTT.

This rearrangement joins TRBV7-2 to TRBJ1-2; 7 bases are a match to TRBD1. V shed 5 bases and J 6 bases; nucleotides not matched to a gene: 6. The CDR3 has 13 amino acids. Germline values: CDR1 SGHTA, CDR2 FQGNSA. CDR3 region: CASSRQGPNGYTF. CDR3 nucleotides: TGTGCCAGCAGCCGACAGGGTCCAAATGGCTACACCTTC.

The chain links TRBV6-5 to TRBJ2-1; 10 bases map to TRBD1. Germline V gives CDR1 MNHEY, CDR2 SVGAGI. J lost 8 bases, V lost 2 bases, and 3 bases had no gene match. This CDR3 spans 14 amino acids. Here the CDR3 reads CASSYGTGDYEQFF. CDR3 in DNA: TGTGCCAGCAGTTACGGGACAGGGGATTATGAGCAGTTCTTC.

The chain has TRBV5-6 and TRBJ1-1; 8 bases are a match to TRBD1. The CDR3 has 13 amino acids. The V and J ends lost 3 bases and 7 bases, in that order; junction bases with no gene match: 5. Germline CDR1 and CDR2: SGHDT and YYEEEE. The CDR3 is CASSYGTGIEAFF. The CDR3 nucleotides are TGTGCCAGCAGCTACGGGACAGGAATTGAAGCTTTCTTT.

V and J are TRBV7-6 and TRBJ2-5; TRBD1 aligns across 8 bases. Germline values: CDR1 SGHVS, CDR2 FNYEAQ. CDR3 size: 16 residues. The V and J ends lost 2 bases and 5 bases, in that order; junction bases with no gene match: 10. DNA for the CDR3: TGTGCCAGCAGCTTAACGCCTCAGGGGGCACGGGAGACCCAGTACTTC. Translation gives CASSLTPQGARETQYF.

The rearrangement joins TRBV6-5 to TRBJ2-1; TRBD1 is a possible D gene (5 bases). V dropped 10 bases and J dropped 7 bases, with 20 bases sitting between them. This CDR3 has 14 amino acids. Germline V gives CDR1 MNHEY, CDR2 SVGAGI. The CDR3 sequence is CATQKGLKRNEQFF. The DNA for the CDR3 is TGTGCCACCCAGAAGGGGTTAAAACGGAATGAGCAGTTCTTC.

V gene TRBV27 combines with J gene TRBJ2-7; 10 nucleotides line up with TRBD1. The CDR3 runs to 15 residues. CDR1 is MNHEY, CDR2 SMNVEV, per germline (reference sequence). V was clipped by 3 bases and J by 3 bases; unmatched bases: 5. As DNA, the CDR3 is TGTGCCAGCAGTTTCGGGGGACAGGGGAGCTACGAGCAGTACTTC. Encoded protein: CASSFGGQGSYEQYF.